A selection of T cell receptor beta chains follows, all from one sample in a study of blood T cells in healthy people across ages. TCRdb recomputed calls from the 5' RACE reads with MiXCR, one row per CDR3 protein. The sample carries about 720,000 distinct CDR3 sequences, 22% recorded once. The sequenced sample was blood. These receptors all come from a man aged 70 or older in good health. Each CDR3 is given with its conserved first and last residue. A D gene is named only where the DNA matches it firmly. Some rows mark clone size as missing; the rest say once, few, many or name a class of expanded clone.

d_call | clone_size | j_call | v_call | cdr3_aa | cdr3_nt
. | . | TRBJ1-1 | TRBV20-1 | CSALNRLGAMNTEAFF | TGCAGTGCTCTTAATCGCCTGGGGGCTATGAACACTGAAGCTTTCTTT
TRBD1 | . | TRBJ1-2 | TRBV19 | CASTGTGDNYGYTF | TGTGCCAGCACCGGGACAGGGGACAACTATGGCTACACCTTC
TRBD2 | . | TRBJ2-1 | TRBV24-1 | CATSGGGLAGVYEQLF | TGTGCCACCAGTGGCGGGGGCCTAGCGGGAGTCTATGAGCAGCTCTTC
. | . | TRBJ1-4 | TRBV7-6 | CASSPPGGRREKLFF | TGTGCCAGCAGCCCTCCCGGAGGGCGCAGAGAAAAACTGTTTTTT
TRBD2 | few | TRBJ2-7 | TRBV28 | CASSFQRGSSYEQYF | TGTGCCAGCAGTTTCCAGCGGGGAAGCTCCTACGAGCAGTACTTC
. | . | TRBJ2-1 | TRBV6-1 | CASRDGTWFF | TGTGCCAGCAGGGACGGGACGTGGTTCTTC
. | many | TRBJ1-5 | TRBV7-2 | CASSSQGLNQPQHF | TGTGCCAGCAGCTCACAGGGCCTCAATCAGCCCCAGCATTTT
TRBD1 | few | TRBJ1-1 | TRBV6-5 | CASSYSFTGGNTEAFF | TGTGCCAGCAGTTACTCGTTTACAGGGGGGAACACTGAAGCTTTCTTT
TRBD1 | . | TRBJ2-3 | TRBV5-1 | CASSYHWTGGDTDAQYF | TGCGCCAGCAGCTACCACTGGACAGGGGGGGACACAGATGCGCAGTATTTT
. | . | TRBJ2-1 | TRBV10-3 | CAISERSQPSSYNEQFF | TGTGCCATCAGTGAGAGGAGCCAGCCCAGCTCTTACAATGAGCAGTTCTTC
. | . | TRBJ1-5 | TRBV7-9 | CASSPLVGGMDQPQHF | TGTGCCAGCAGCCCTTTAGTGGGGGGGATGGATCAGCCCCAGCATTTT
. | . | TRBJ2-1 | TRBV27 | CASKIRLGNEQFF | TGTGCCAGCAAAATTCGGTTAGGAAATGAGCAGTTCTTC
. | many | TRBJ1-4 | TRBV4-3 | CASSPRKGANEKLFF | TGCGCCAGCAGCCCCAGAAAGGGTGCTAATGAAAAACTGTTTTTT
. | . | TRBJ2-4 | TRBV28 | CASSLSGLAKNIQYF | TGTGCCAGCAGTTTATCAGGGTTAGCCAAAAACATTCAGTACTTC
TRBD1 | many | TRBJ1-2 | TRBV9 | CASSVTGGLDYGYTF | TGTGCCAGCAGCGTAACAGGGGGTTTAGACTATGGCTACACCTTC
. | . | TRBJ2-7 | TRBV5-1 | CASSRDATEQYF | TGCGCCAGCAGCAGGGACGCTACCGAGCAGTACTTC
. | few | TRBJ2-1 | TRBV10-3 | CAISEPLRAGLNEQFF | TGTGCCATCAGTGAGCCCTTACGGGCCGGACTCAATGAGCAGTTCTTC
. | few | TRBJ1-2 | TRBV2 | CASSESRGPNYGYTF | TGTGCCAGCAGTGAATCTAGGGGCCCTAACTATGGCTACACCTTC
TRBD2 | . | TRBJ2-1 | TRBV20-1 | CSTPKRGGSYNEQFF | TGCAGTACCCCGAAGCGCGGGGGGAGCTACAATGAGCAGTTCTTC
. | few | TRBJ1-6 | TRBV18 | CASSRQNQRSPLHF | TGTGCCAGCTCACGTCAAAACCAGAGATCACCCCTCCACTTT
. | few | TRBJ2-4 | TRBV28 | CASSWNREFDPKNIQYF | TGTGCCAGCAGTTGGAACAGGGAGTTCGATCCCAAAAACATTCAGTACTTC
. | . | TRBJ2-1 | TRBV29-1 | CSENGGNEQFF | TGCAGCGAGAATGGGGGAAATGAGCAGTTCTTC
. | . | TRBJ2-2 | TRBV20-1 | CSARDLGRAGELFF | TGCAGTGCTAGAGATCTTGGTCGCGCCGGGGAGCTGTTTTTT
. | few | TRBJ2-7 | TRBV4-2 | CASSQEPGIGYYEQYF | TGTGCCAGCAGCCAAGAACCCGGGATCGGATACTACGAGCAGTACTTC
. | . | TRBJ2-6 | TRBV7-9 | CASSMILASGANVLTF | TGTGCCAGCAGCATGATACTAGCAAGCGGGGCCAACGTCCTGACTTTC
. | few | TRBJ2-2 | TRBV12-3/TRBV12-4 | CASRQDTGRTGELFF | TGTGCCAGCCGCCAAGACACAGGGAGAACCGGGGAGCTGTTTTTT
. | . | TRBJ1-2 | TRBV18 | CASSGENSYGYTF | TGTGCCAGCTCAGGGGAGAACAGCTATGGCTACACCTTC
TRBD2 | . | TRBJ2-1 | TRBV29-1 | CSVEDGGDEQFF | TGCAGCGTTGAAGATGGGGGGGATGAGCAGTTCTTC
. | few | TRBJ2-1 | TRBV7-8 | CASSPRTGGEQFF | TGTGCCAGCAGCCCGAGGACCGGGGGTGAGCAGTTCTTC
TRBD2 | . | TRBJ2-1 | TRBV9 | CASSVNGGSHNEQFF | TGTGCCAGCAGCGTAAACGGGGGGTCCCACAATGAGCAGTTCTTC
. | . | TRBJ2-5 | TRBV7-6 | CASSVDETQYF | TGTGCCAGCAGCGTCGATGAGACCCAGTACTTC
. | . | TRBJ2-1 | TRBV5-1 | CASSGAPGQNPVNEQFF | TGCGCCAGCAGCGGCGCGCCCGGACAGAACCCCGTGAATGAGCAGTTCTTC
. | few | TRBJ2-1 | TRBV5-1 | CASSFAGPNNEQFF | TGCGCCAGCAGCTTCGCGGGACCGAACAATGAGCAGTTCTTC
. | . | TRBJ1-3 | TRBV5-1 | CASSFYNSGNTIYF | TGCGCCAGCAGCTTTTATAATTCGGGAAACACCATATATTTT
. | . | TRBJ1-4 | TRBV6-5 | CASSWFTNEKLFF | TGTGCCAGCAGTTGGTTCACCAATGAAAAACTGTTTTTT
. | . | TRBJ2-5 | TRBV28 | CASSFTSKKETQYF | TGTGCCAGCAGTTTCACTAGCAAGAAAGAGACCCAGTACTTC
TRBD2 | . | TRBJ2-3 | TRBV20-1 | CSEAGGGNTQYF | TGCAGTGAAGCGGGGGGAGGAAATACGCAGTATTTT
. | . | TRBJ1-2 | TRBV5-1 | CASSFRDQSNYGYTF | TGCGCCAGCAGCTTCCGGGACCAGTCTAACTATGGCTACACCTTC
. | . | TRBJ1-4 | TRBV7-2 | CASSLARTRGTNEKLFF | TGTGCCAGCAGCTTAGCGAGGACACGTGGAACTAATGAAAAACTGTTTTTT
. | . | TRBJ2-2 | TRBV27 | CASTLVGTKTGELFF | TGTGCCAGCACCCTAGTCGGGACAAAGACCGGGGAGCTGTTTTTT
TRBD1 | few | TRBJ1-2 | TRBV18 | CASSQPGTEVYGYTF | TGTGCCAGCTCACAACCCGGGACAGAGGTCTATGGCTACACCTTC
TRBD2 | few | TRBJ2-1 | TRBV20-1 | CSARDQTSGTNEQFF | TGCAGTGCTAGAGATCAGACTAGCGGGACTAATGAGCAGTTCTTC